This T cell receptor (beta chain) was recorded in a study of blood T cell repertoires in COVID-19. Sequencing was performed with immunoSEQ multiplex PCR; in TCRdb, only in-frame clones are kept and a portion is missing. Of more than 200,000 clones in the sample, under 95% were seen once. Donors in Cohort 3 who had recovered were those with two negative PCRs, healthcare professional clearance, or resolution of their symptoms. Germline V gives CDR1 MDHEN, CDR2 SYDVKM. The CDR3 runs 14 residues. V shed 3 bases and J shed 6 bases, with 14 bases lying between them. Sequencing used PBMCs or T cells enriched from blood (not recorded which). The TCR was taken from a woman younger than 35 who had recovered from COVID-19. This chain uses TRBV28 with TRBJ1-1; TRBD1 is a possible D gene (5 bases). CDR3 bases: TGTGCCAGCAGTTTTTCAGGGATCCGGGCTGAAGCTTTCTTT. Amino acids: CASSFSGIRAEAFF.